Below, one TCR beta chain is given with its context. No cognate antigen has been identified for it. No per-base quality is available; no much larger clone lies one base away. The CDR3 runs 15 amino acids, cysteine and phenylalanine included. The read is trimmed to its CDR3 DNA, 45 bases read in frame from base 1. V is cut by 0 bases and J by 3 bases, and the space between the germline ends is 8 bases. Based on the germline V gene (reference sequence), the CDR1 and CDR2 sequences are LNHNV and YYDKDF. This sample is drawn from a study of T cell responses to AZD1222 COVID-19 vaccine (dated by TCRdb to the early 2020s). With regard to the full study: AZD1222 recipients whose second dose came at about 4 weeks and those whose second dose came at about 12 weeks were combined into one group, since spike-specific TCR depth and breadth did not differ between the two schedules. TCR sequencing covered 230 to 250 trial participants: 200 to 210 given two doses of AZD1222 and 26 given two doses of MenACWY control vaccine. Trial participants were enrolled by age into subgroups of 18-55, 56-69 and 70-plus years, and about 150, 27 and 61 TCR-sequenced participants, respectively, were included in these subgroups.

The CDR3 regions of human TCRbeta chains were subjected to immunosequencing. The study's processing was this. Repertoire TCRs were matched against a reference library of SARS-CoV-2-specific TCRs generated with the MIRA antigen-specificity platform. Breadth meant the fraction of unique TCRs that were SARS-CoV-2-associated, whereas depth meant the fraction of total T cells that were SARS-CoV-2-associated. Each spike-specific TCR was assigned to its reactive spike region and to a CD4 or CD8 class using the MIRA data. Log10-transformed breadth and depth values were compared by one-way ANOVA with Sidak's multiple comparisons tests. Sourced from immuneACCESS, this table was stored by TCRdb with only in-frame sequences that have V and J called. A share of the clones is absent; for the studies checked, an unresolved V gene accounts for under half, and the remainder has no known explanation. V and J calls and clone size are given by that table; D and trimming were obtained from the DNA. This sample has about 120,000 clones in its table, and 80% to 90% of those were observed once. The ten largest account for roughly 9% of the sample.

On the study overall, not on this receptor specifically: The whole spike protein was spanned by vaccine-associated CD4 TCRs, and dominant responses were seen in regions 160-218 and 743-854. Only five or six AZD1222 recipients were SARS-CoV-2 seropositive at baseline, limiting conclusions about previously exposed vaccinees. After two AZD1222 doses, both the breadth and the depth of spike-specific TCRs were significantly higher than at day 0 and than in MenACWY recipients. The 56-69-year group was small, and its depth increase did not reach significance, likely because of low power. Because no day 14 peak-response samples were available, the repertoires could be characterized only after the peak T cell response. Reportedly, close to half of the unique spike-specific TCRs recognized epitopes lying outside the regions that are mutated in the B.1.351 and B.1.1.7 variants. Participants were mostly white British and included more females than males, and it was suggested by the authors that clonal diversity may have been underestimated.

Reading the label with the study, this specimen's time point is: baseline before first vaccination. Vaccinee samples were obtained from the UK trials COV001 and COV002, which included a single-blind randomized controlled phase 2/3 trial of AZD1222 (ChAdOx1 nCoV-19) in healthy adults. For TCRbeta chain sequencing, PBMC samples were collected from trial participants at day 0 and at day 28 after the second dose. The specimen comprised peripheral blood, sampled on day 0 of AZD1222 vaccination. The TCR sequence derives from an adult in good health. The chain employs TRBV15 and TRBJ1-4, and possibly TRBD1, on 5 matching bases. This receptor carries the CDR3 CATSRDPGANEKLFF. The bases are TGTGCCACCAGCAGAGATCCGGGGGCTAATGAAAAACTGTTTTTT.